This TCR beta chain stems from a study of cytomegalovirus exposure and HLA in healthy donors. The wider study: Approximately 77 million unique TCRs from HLA-typed donors were held in an early release of data.

As concerns this clone: Its target is unknown.

V lost 5 bases, J lost 3 bases, and 14 bases lay in between. The CDR3 spans 14 residues. Germline values: CDR1 LNHDA, CDR2 SQIVND (reference sequence). Overall study findings and caveats: As a later analysis showed, a missense DCLRE1C variant was linked to trimming of TCR beta V- and J-genes. Some highly shared sequence variants likely arose as a pipeline artifact. Among immune exposure information, only CMV serostatus was available.

This PCR relied on a set of 60 Vbeta primers and 13 Jbeta primers. Assay: immunoSEQ multiplex PCR; the TCRdb copy retains only in-frame clones and omits some. The sample carries roughly 180,000 clones, about 86% recorded once. This TCR derives from a woman in her late teens or twenties in good health and CMV-seropositive. V is TRBV19 and J is TRBJ2-7, with D perhaps TRBD1 (5 bases). Material for sequencing was PBMCs. CDR3 in amino acids: CASSSRQFYYEQYF. CDR3 nucleotides: TGTGCCAGTAGTTCCCGACAGTTCTACTACGAGCAGTACTTC.